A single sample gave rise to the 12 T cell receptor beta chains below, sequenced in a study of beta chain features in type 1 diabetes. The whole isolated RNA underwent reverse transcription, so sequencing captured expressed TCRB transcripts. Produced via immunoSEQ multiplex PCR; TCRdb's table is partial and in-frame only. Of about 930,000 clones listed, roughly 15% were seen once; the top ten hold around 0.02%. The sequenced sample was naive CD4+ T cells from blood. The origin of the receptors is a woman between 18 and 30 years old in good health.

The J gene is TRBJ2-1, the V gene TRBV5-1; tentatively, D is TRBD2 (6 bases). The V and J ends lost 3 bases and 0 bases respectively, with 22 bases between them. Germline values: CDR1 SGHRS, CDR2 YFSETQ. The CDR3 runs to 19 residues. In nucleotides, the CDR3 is TGCGCCAGCAGCTCAGTAGCGGCCACCTACCCTAGCTCCTACAATGAGCAGTTCTTC. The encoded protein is CASSSVAATYPSSYNEQFF.

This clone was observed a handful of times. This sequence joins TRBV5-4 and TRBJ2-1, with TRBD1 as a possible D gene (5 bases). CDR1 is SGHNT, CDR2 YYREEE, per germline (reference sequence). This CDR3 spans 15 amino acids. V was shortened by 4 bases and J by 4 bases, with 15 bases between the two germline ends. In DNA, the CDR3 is TGTGCCAGCAGCCAAGATACAGGATTTTACAATGAGCAGTTCTTC. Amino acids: CASSQDTGFYNEQFF.

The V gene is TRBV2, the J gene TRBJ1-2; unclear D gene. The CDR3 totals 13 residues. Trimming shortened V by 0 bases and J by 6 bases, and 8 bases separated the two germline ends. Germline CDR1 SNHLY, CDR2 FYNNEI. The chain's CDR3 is CASSEARRNGYTF. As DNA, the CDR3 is TGTGCCAGCAGTGAAGCCCGTCGGAATGGCTACACCTTC.

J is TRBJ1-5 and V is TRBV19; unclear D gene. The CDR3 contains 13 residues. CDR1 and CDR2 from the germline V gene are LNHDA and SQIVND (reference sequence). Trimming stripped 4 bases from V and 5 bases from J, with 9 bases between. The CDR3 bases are TGTGCCAGTAGTACCGATGTGGATCAGCCCCAGCATTTT. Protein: CASSTDVDQPQHF.

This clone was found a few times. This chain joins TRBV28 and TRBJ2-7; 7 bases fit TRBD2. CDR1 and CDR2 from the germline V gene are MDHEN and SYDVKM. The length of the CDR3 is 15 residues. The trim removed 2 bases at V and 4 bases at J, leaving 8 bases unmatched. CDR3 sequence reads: CASSLGGGNIYEQYF. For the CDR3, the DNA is TGTGCCAGCAGTTTAGGGGGAGGGAATATATACGAGCAGTACTTC. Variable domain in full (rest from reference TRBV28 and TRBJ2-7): DVKVTQSSRYLVKRTGEKVFLECVQDMDHENMFWYRQDPGLGLRLIYFSYDVKMKEKGDIPEGYSVSREKKERFSLILESASTNQTSMYLCASSLGGGNIYEQYFGPGTRLTVT.

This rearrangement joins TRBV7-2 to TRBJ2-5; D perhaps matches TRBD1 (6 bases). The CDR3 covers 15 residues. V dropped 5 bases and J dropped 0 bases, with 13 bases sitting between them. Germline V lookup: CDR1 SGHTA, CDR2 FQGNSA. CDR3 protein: CASSLRGWDQETQYF. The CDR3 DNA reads TGTGCCAGCAGCCTCAGGGGCTGGGACCAAGAGACCCAGTACTTC.

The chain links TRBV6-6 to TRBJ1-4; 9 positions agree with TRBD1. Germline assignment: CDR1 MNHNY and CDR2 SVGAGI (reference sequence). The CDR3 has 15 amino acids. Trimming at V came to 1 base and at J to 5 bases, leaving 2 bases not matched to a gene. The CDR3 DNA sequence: TGTGCCAGCAGTTACTTAGACAGGGGGAATGAAAAACTGTTTTTT. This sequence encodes CASSYLDRGNEKLFF.

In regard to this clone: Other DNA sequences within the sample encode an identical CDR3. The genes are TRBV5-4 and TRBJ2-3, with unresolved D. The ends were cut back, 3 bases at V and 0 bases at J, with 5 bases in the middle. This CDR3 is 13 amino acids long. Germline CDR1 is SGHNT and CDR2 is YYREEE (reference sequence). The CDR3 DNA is TGTGCCAGCAGCTGGGCTAGCACAGATACGCAGTATTTT. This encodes CASSWASTDTQYF.

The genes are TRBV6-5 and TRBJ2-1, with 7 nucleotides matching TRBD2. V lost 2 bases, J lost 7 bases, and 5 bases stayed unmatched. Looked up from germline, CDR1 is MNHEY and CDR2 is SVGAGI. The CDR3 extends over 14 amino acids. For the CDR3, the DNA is TGTGCCAGCAGTTACGCGGGAGAAAATAATGAGCAGTTCTTC. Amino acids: CASSYAGENNEQFF.

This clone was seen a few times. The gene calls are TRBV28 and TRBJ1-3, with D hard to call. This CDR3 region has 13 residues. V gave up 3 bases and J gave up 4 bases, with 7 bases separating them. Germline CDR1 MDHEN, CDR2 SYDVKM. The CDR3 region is CASSFFPGNTIYF. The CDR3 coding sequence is TGTGCCAGCAGTTTTTTCCCGGGAAACACCATATATTTT.

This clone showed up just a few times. In nucleotides, the CDR3 is TGTGCCAGCAGTAGTAGAGCGGGAGGGAGCACAGATACGCAGTATTTT. It codes for CASSSRAGGSTDTQYF. The chain joins TRBV5-4 to TRBJ2-3, with TRBD2 identical over 10 bases. The CDR3 contains 16 residues. The junction had 6 bases not matched to a gene; V was cut back by 5 bases and J by 0 bases. Looked up from germline, CDR1 is SGHNT and CDR2 is YYREEE (reference sequence).

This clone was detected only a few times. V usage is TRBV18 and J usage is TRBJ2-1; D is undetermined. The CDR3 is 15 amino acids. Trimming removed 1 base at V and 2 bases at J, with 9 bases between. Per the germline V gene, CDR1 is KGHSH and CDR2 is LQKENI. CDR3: CASSPQGGTYNEQFF. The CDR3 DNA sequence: TGTGCCAGCTCACCACAGGGCGGCACCTACAATGAGCAGTTCTTC.